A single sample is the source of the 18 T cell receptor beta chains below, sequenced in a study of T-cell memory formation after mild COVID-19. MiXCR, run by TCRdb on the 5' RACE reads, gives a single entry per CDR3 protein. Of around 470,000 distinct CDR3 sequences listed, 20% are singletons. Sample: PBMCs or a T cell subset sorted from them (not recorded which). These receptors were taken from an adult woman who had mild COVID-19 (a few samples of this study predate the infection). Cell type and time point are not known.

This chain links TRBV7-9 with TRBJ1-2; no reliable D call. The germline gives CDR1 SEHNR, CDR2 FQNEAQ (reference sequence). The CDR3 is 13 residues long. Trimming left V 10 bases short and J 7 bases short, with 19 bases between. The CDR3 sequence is CANNPRAVGGYTF. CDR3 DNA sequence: TGTGCCAACAACCCCCGGGCGGTTGGTGGCTACACCTTC.

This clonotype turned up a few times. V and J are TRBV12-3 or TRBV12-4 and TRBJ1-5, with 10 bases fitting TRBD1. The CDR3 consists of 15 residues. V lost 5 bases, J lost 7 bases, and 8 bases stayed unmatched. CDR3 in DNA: TGTGCCAGCAGTAAGGACAGGGGGAGCGGCCAGCCCCAGCATTTT. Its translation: CASSKDRGSGQPQHF.

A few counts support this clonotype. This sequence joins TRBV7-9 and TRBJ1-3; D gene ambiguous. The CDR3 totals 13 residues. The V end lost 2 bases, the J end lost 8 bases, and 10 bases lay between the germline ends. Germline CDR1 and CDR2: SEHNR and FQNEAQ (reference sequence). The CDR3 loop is CASSLFREDTIYF. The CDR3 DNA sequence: TGTGCCAGCAGCTTATTCCGGGAGGACACCATATATTTT.

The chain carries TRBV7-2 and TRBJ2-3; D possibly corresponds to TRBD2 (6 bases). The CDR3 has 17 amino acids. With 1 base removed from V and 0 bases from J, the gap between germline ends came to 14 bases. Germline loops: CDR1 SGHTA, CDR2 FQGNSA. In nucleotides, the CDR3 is TGTGCCAGCAGCTTAGGACCAGCGGGTCTAAGCACAGATACGCAGTATTTT. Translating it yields CASSLGPAGLSTDTQYF. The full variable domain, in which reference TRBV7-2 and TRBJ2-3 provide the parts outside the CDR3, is GAGVSQSPSNKVTEKGKDVELRCDPISGHTALYWYRQSLGQGLEFLIYFQGNSAPDKSGLPSDRFSAERTGGSVSTLTIQRTQQEDSAVYLCASSLGPAGLSTDTQYFGPGTRLTVL.

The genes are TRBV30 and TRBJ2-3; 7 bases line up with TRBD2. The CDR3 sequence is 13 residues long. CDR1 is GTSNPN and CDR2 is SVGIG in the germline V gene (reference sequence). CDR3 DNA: TGTGCTCAACGGCTAGCGGGCACAGATACGCAGTATTTT. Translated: CAQRLAGTDTQYF.

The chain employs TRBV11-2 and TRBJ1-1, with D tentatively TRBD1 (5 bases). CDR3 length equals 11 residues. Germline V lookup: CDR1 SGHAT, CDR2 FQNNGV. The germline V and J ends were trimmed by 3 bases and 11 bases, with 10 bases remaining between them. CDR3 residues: CASSFARDAFF. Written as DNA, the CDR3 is TGTGCCAGCAGCTTCGCCAGGGATGCTTTCTTT.

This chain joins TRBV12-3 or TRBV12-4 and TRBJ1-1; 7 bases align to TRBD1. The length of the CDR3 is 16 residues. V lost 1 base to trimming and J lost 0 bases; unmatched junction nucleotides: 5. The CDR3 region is CASSLGQGVVNTEAFF. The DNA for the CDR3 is TGTGCCAGCAGTTTAGGCCAGGGGGTTGTGAACACTGAAGCTTTCTTT.

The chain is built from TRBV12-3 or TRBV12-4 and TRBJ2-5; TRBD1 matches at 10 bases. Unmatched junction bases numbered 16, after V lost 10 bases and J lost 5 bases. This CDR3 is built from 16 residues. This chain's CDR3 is CAINFRSGTGDETQYF. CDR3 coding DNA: TGTGCCATCAACTTTAGGTCCGGGACAGGGGACGAGACCCAGTACTTC.

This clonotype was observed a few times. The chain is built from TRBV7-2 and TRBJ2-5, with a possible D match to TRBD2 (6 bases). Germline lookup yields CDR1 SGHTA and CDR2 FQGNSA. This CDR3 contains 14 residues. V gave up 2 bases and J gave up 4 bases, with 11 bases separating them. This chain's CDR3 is CASSLRRGPETQYF. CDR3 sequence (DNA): TGTGCCAGCAGCTTAAGGCGGGGACCAGAGACCCAGTACTTC.

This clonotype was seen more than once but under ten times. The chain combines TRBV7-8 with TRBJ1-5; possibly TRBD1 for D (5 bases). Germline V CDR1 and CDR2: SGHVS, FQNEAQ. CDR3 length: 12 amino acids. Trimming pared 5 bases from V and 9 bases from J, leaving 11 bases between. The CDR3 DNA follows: TGTGCCAGCAGCCCAGGAACAGGGCCCCAGCATTTT. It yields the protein CASSPGTGPQHF.

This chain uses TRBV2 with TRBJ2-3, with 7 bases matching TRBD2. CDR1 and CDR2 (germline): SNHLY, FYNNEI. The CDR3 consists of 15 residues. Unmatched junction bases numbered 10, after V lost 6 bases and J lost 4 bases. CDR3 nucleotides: TGTGCCAGCAGGCGTAGCGGGTGGTTGGCAGATACGCAGTATTTT. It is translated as CASRRSGWLADTQYF.

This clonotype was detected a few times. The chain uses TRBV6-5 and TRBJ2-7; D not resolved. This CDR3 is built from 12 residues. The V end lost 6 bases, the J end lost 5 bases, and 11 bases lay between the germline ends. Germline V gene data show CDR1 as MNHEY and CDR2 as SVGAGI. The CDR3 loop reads CASSSRTNEQYF. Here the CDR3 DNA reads TGTGCCAGCAGCTCCCGGACCAACGAGCAGTACTTC.

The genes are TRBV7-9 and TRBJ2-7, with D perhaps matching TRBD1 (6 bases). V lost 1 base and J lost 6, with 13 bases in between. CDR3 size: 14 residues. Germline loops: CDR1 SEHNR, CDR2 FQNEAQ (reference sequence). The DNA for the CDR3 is TGTGCCAGCAGCTTAGAGTTGAGGGGGTTCGAGCAGTACTTC. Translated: CASSLELRGFEQYF.

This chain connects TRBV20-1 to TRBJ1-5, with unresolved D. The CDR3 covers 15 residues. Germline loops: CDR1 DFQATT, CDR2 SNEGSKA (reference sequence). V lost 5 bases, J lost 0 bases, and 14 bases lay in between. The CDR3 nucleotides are TGCAGTGCTCAGCGGCAGACACTTAGCAATCAGCCCCAGCATTTT. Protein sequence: CSAQRQTLSNQPQHF.

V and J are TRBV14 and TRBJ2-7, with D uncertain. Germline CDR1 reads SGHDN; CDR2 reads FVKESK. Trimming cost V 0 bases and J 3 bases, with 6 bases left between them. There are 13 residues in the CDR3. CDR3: CASSQDEGYEQYF. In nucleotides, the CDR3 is TGTGCCAGCAGCCAAGACGAAGGCTACGAGCAGTACTTC.

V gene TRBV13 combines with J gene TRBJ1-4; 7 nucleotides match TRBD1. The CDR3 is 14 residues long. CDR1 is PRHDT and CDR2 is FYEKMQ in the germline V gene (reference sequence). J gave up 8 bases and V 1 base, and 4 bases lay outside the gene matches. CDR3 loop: CASSLEGAREKLFF. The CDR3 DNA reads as TGTGCCAGCAGCTTAGAGGGGGCGCGAGAAAAACTGTTTTTT.

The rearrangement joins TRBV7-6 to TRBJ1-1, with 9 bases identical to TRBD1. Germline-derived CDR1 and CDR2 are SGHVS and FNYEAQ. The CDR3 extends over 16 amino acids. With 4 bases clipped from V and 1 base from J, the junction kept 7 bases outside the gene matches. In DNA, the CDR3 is TGTGCCAGCAGCTCCCCGGGACAGGGAAGGAACACTGAAGCTTTCTTT. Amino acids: CASSSPGQGRNTEAFF.

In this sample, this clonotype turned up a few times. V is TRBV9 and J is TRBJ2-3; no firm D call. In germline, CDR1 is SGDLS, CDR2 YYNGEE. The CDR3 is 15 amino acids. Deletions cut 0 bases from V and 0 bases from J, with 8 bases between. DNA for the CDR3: TGTGCCAGCAGCGTAGTGGCAACTAGCACAGATACGCAGTATTTT. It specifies CASSVVATSTDTQYF.